This TCR beta chain derives from a study of T-cell reconstitution after alpha-beta-depleted transplantation in children. Study observations and caveats: Surviving recipient T cells and thymic progenitors produced the high day-60 TCRbeta diversity seen in some patients.

It was with unique molecular identifiers that the TCRbeta library was prepared. TCRdb re-analysed the PCR reads in MiXCR, keeping a single row per CDR3 protein. The sample lists about 600,000 distinct CDR3 sequences; roughly 24% were seen once. The V end lost 4 bases, the J end lost 2 bases, and 13 bases lay between the germline ends. There are 15 residues in the CDR3. Looked up from germline, CDR1 is SGHTA and CDR2 is FQGNSA. To note about this clonotype: The antigen remains unidentified.

The chain carries TRBV7-2 and TRBJ2-3, with TRBD2 as a possible D gene (5 bases). The TCR originated in a boy in the first two years of life who had a stem cell transplant for acute myeloid leukemia, so the T cells may come from the graft donor. The sample was PBMCs, mostly from graft donor cells, taken 360 days after TCRalphabeta/CD19-depleted stem cell transplant. As DNA, the CDR3 is TGTGCCAGCAGCTCCGACTATCACCACACAGATACGCAGTATTTT. Protein product: CASSSDYHHTDTQYF.